What follows are 26 T cell receptor beta chains derived from one specimen sequenced in a study of T cells in Graves' hyperthyroidism and ophthalmopathy. RNA transcripts gave rise to amplified TCR beta CDR3 regions. The primer set for the first-round RT-PCR of the TCR CDR3 was HTBI. TCRdb re-called the multiplex PCR reads through MiXCR, storing one row per CDR3 protein. In the table there are about 590,000 distinct CDR3 sequences, 15% to 19% of which are singletons. Sequenced: blood. These receptors were collected from a woman in her 30s with Graves' hyperthyroidism.

The chain recombines TRBV5-4 with TRBJ2-7; the D gene could be TRBD1 or TRBD2 (5 bases each). Germline V gene lookup returns CDR1 SGHNT and CDR2 YYREEE (reference sequence). The ends were cut back, 3 bases at V and 8 bases at J, with 24 bases in the middle. This CDR3 contains 16 residues. CDR3 DNA: TGTGCCAGCAGCTCCGGCTGGACACCTCCAAGGAGGAAGCAGTACTTC. Its protein is CASSSGWTPPRRKQYF.

This clonotype has ten or more counts. The chain couples TRBV30 to TRBJ1-4, with D possibly matching TRBD1 (5 bases). This CDR3 is built from 14 residues. CDR1 is GTSNPN and CDR2 is SVGIG in the germline V gene (reference sequence). Trimming pared 0 bases from V and 4 bases from J, leaving 9 bases between. CDR3 amino acids: CAWSVGTLNEKLFF. In DNA form, the CDR3 reads TGTGCCTGGAGTGTAGGGACGCTTAATGAAAAACTGTTTTTT. Drawing the rest from reference TRBV30 and TRBJ1-4, the complete variable domain is SQTIHQWPATLVQPVGSPLSLECTVEGTSNPNLYWYRQAAGRGLQLLFYSVGIGQISSEVPQNLSASRPQDRQFILSSKKLLLSDSGFYLCAWSVGTLNEKLFFGSGTQLSVL.

This clonotype came up a few times. The chain has TRBV6-5 and TRBJ2-4; D is possibly TRBD2 (6 bases). CDR1 and CDR2 (germline): MNHEY, SVGAGI. CDR3 length: 22 residues. Deletions cut 2 bases from V and 0 bases from J, with 29 bases between. Here the CDR3 DNA reads TGTGCCAGCAGTTACCTCGGGGGACCCGGGACGGAATCAGACCTAGCCAAAAACATTCAGTACTTC. Amino acids: CASSYLGGPGTESDLAKNIQYF.

This clonotype appeared many times. The chain recombines TRBV30 with TRBJ2-7; 7 nucleotides match TRBD1. J gave up 6 bases and V 5 bases, and 10 bases lay outside the gene matches. The CDR3 runs to 13 residues. Germline-derived CDR1 and CDR2 are GTSNPN and SVGIG (reference sequence). The CDR3 DNA reads as TGTGCCTGGGGGACGGGACAGACTGGCGAGCAGTACTTC. Protein: CAWGTGQTGEQYF. Looking up the rest from reference TRBV30 and TRBJ2-7 gives the full variable domain: SQTIHQWPATLVQPVGSPLSLECTVEGTSNPNLYWYRQAAGRGLQLLFYSVGIGQISSEVPQNLSASRPQDRQFILSSKKLLLSDSGFYLCAWGTGQTGEQYFGPGTRLTVT.

This clonotype came up many times. The chain has TRBV3-1 and TRBJ2-7; maybe TRBD2 (7 bases). The CDR3 is 18 amino acids. Germline loops: CDR1 LGHDT, CDR2 YNNKEL (reference sequence). With 0 bases removed from V and 1 base from J, the gap between germline ends came to 19 bases. CDR3 protein: CASSQERRGGVRSYEQYF. CDR3 sequence (DNA): TGTGCCAGCAGCCAAGAAAGGAGGGGGGGAGTCCGATCCTACGAGCAGTACTTC.

The chain couples TRBV4-1 to TRBJ2-7; D might be TRBD1 or TRBD2, each matching 6 bases. Germline CDR1 MGHRA, CDR2 YSYEKL. The CDR3 sequence is 15 residues long. V was pared by 3 bases and J by 2 bases, with 14 bases between. CDR3 nucleotides: TGCGCCAGCAGCCACCGAGGGGGGCCCGCCTACGAGCAGTACTTC. Translating gives CASSHRGGPAYEQYF.

This clonotype was seen a single time. The CDR3, as DNA: TGCAGTGCTAGAGATCCCCTAGCGGGGCACTACAATGAGCAGTTCTTC. It codes for CSARDPLAGHYNEQFF. The chain is built from TRBV20-1 and TRBJ2-1; 9 positions agree with TRBD2. Germline lookup yields CDR1 DFQATT and CDR2 SNEGSKA (reference sequence). V lost 0 bases and J lost 3; bases outside the gene matches: 6. CDR3 length: 16 residues.

This clonotype was seen a few times. The J gene is TRBJ2-1, the V gene TRBV20-1; D uncertain. V lost 3 bases to trimming and J lost 0 bases, with 9 bases between them. In germline, CDR1 is DFQATT, CDR2 SNEGSKA (reference sequence). The CDR3 covers 14 residues. CDR3 in DNA: TGCAGTGCTAGTAGAGCGAGCTCCTACAATGAGCAGTTCTTC. This sequence encodes CSASRASSYNEQFF.

Only a few counts were recorded for this clonotype. The chain is built from TRBV27 and TRBJ2-7; the match to TRBD2 covers 7 bases. The junction had 7 bases not matched to a gene; V was cut back by 5 bases and J by 0 bases. Germline-derived CDR1 and CDR2 are MNHEY and SMNVEV (reference sequence). The CDR3 is made up of 15 amino acids. Here the CDR3 DNA reads TGTGCCAGCAGTCGGGGGGACCCCTACTCCTACGAGCAGTACTTC. It translates to CASSRGDPYSYEQYF.

This clonotype was detected only a few times. This chain joins TRBV30 and TRBJ1-6, with D tentatively TRBD1 (5 bases). Germline-derived CDR1 and CDR2 are GTSNPN and SVGIG (reference sequence). The CDR3 runs 13 residues. The V end lost 4 bases, the J end lost 9 bases, and 13 bases lay between the germline ends. The CDR3 protein is CAWKVRETSPLHF. CDR3 DNA sequence: TGTGCCTGGAAGGTCAGGGAGACTTCACCCCTCCACTTT.

Turning to this clonotype: A single base separates this from a much larger clone, so it may be a read error. The genes are TRBV3-1 and TRBJ2-1; 8 bases map to TRBD2. V was pared by 1 base and J by 3 bases, with 5 bases of the junction left unmatched. Germline V CDR1 and CDR2: LGHDT, YNNKEL (reference sequence). CDR3 length equals 16 residues. The CDR3: CASSQARGLVYNEQFF. The DNA for the CDR3 is TGTGCCAGCAGCCAAGCTAGGGGACTAGTCTACAATGAGCAGTTCTTC.

This clonotype was recorded a few times. This chain joins TRBV9 and TRBJ1-2; TRBD1 matches 7 bases. The J segment lost 8 bases and the V segment lost 5 bases, leaving 9 bases of the junction unmatched. Germline V lookup: CDR1 SGDLS, CDR2 YYNGEE. This CDR3 is built from 13 residues. The CDR3 here is CASRTTGEGGYTF. The CDR3 DNA reads TGTGCCAGCAGAACAACAGGGGAGGGGGGCTACACCTTC.

This clonotype was picked up many times. The chain carries TRBV7-8 and TRBJ1-1, with 9 bases lining up with TRBD1. Germline V lookup: CDR1 SGHVS, CDR2 FQNEAQ. CDR3 length equals 14 residues. Trimming took 5 bases from V and 4 from J; bases not matched to a gene: 5. CDR3 sequence: CASSTRTGATEAFF. The CDR3 DNA reads as TGTGCCAGCAGCACAAGGACAGGGGCCACTGAAGCTTTCTTT. The variable domain in full, with the rest retrieved from reference TRBV7-8 and TRBJ1-1, is GAGVSQSPRYKVAKRGQDVALRCDPISGHVSLFWYQQALGQGPEFLTYFQNEAQLDKSGLPSDRFFAERPEGSVSTLKIQRTQQEDSAVYLCASSTRTGATEAFFGQGTRLTVV.

The chain uses TRBV5-8 and TRBJ1-5, with 8 bases matching TRBD1. The V segment lost 4 bases and the J segment 1 base; nucleotides outside the gene matches: 7. Germline CDR1 SGHTS, CDR2 YDEGEE. The CDR3 totals 16 residues. The DNA for the CDR3 is TGTGCCAGCAGCGGGGACAGGTCTAGCAGCAATCAGCCCCAGCATTTT. Protein sequence: CASSGDRSSSNQPQHF. The full variable domain, with the rest looked up from reference TRBV5-8 and TRBJ1-5, is EAGVTQSPTHLIKTRGQQATLRCSPISGHTSVYWYQQALGLGLQFLLWYDEGEERNRGNFPPRFSGRQFPNYSSELNVNALELEDSALYLCASSGDRSSSNQPQHFGDGTRLSIL.

This clonotype was seen repeatedly, ten times or more. The chain combines TRBV2 with TRBJ2-5, with 8 bases matching TRBD2. The trim removed 6 bases at V and 5 bases at J, leaving 20 bases unmatched. The CDR3 has 18 amino acids. Germline assignment: CDR1 SNHLY and CDR2 FYNNEI. This CDR3 is CASRRGSSSQRESETQYF. CDR3 in DNA: TGTGCCAGCAGGAGGGGGAGCTCCTCTCAGCGGGAGTCGGAGACCCAGTACTTC.

This clonotype was seen a handful of times. The chain recombines TRBV11-2 with TRBJ1-5; TRBD1 might be the D (6 bases). V lost 5 bases, J lost 6 bases, and 20 bases lay in between. The CDR3 extends over 16 amino acids. Germline loops: CDR1 SGHAT, CDR2 FQNNGV. CDR3 bases: TGTGCCAGCAGCCAAGCAAGGGGAGGGGGAACTCAGCCCCAGCATTTT. Translated: CASSQARGGGTQPQHF.

The chain's CDR3 is CASSLAETGGLTGELFF. The DNA of the CDR3 is TGTGCCAGCAGTTTGGCTGAGACAGGGGGCCTAACCGGGGAGCTGTTTTTT. V gene TRBV28 combines with J gene TRBJ2-2; 10 positions match TRBD1. In germline, CDR1 is MDHEN, CDR2 SYDVKM. Germline trimming cut 3 bases from V and 5 bases from J; bases unmatched to any gene: 9. The length of the CDR3 is 17 residues.

This clonotype was recorded at least ten times. The DNA for the CDR3 is TGCGCCAGCAGCTTGTCTCCCAGCGGCACAGATACGCAGTATTTT. Its translation is CASSLSPSGTDTQYF. The V and J genes are TRBV5-1 and TRBJ2-3, with no clear D. This CDR3 is built from 15 residues. Germline lookup yields CDR1 SGHRS and CDR2 YFSETQ. The V gene lost 1 base and the J gene lost 1 base, with 10 bases spanning the gap.

This clonotype was observed many times. V and J are TRBV12-3 or TRBV12-4 and TRBJ2-7, with 8 bases aligning to TRBD1. With V trimmed by 8 bases and J by 5 bases, 5 bases remained unmatched. This CDR3 region has 12 residues. The CDR3, as DNA: TGTGCCAGCCGAGGACAGGGTAACGAGCAGTACTTC. Translation gives CASRGQGNEQYF.

In its sample, this clonotype was seen many times. The chain recombines TRBV28 with TRBJ2-5, with 9 positions matching TRBD2. Per the germline V gene, CDR1 is MDHEN and CDR2 is SYDVKM. Germline trimming cut 9 bases from V and 5 bases from J; bases unmatched to any gene: 7. The CDR3 length is 13 residues. The CDR3 region is CASHSGSTETQYF. The DNA of the CDR3 is TGTGCCAGTCATAGCGGGAGTACGGAGACCCAGTACTTC.

This clonotype was recorded a few times. V and J are TRBV14 and TRBJ2-7, with 8 bases identical to TRBD2. The CDR3 sequence is 15 residues long. Germline lookup yields CDR1 SGHDN and CDR2 FVKESK. The ends lost 0 bases at V and 6 bases at J; junction bases unmatched: 7. CDR3 nucleotides: TGTGCCAGCAGCCAAGATGAGCGGGAGTTGGGCGAGCAGTACTTC. It specifies CASSQDERELGEQYF.

V usage is TRBV7-3 and J usage is TRBJ2-3; TRBD2 aligns across 14 bases. J gave up 4 bases and V 2 bases, and 11 bases lay outside the gene matches. CDR3 length equals 19 residues. Germline lookup yields CDR1 SGHTA and CDR2 FQGTGA. The CDR3 DNA follows: TGTGCCAGCAGCTTATCTCTGAGACTAGCGGGAGGGGGCTCAGATACGCAGTATTTT. It is translated as CASSLSLRLAGGGSDTQYF.

V is TRBV7-2 and J is TRBJ2-1; 16 bases map to TRBD2. The CDR3 length is 16 residues. CDR1 is SGHTA and CDR2 is FQGNSA in the germline V gene. Trimming cost V 5 bases and J 10 bases; bases outside gene matches: 8. CDR3 bases: TGTGCCAGCAGCCCCCCCGGGACTAGCGGGAGGGGAGAGCAGTTCTTC. Its translation is CASSPPGTSGRGEQFF.

This clonotype was recorded at least ten times. This chain uses TRBV20-1 with TRBJ1-6, with 8 bases lining up with TRBD1. Germline assignment: CDR1 DFQATT and CDR2 SNEGSKA (reference sequence). There are 19 residues in the CDR3. V lost 0 bases, J lost 3 bases, and 13 bases stayed unmatched. The CDR3 sequence is CSARDRAGGAFDYNSPLHF. CDR3 in DNA: TGCAGTGCTAGAGATCGGGCAGGGGGCGCCTTCGACTATAATTCACCCCTCCACTTT.

The chain carries TRBV28 and TRBJ1-3; a possible D gene is TRBD1 (5 bases). CDR1 is MDHEN and CDR2 is SYDVKM in the germline V gene. The germline V and J ends were trimmed by 8 bases and 4 bases, with 15 bases remaining between them. The CDR3 extends over 14 amino acids. CDR3 nucleotide sequence: TGTGCCAGCCGGCCGCAGGGTGAAGGAAACACCATATATTTT. It translates to CASRPQGEGNTIYF.

This clonotype occurred many times. This sequence joins TRBV28 and TRBJ1-2; TRBD1 is a possible D gene (5 bases). CDR3 size: 18 residues. CDR1 and CDR2 (germline): MDHEN, SYDVKM. Deletions cut 1 base from V and 8 bases from J, with 26 bases between. CDR3 in DNA: TGTGCCAGCAGTTTATCTACTCTCCCTGCGGCAGGGAGTGGAGGCTACACCTTC. This sequence encodes CASSLSTLPAAGSGGYTF.